This entry features one T cell receptor beta chain sequence. In the same sample, other DNA sequences code for this CDR3. The study reverse transcribed the entire isolated RNA, so it sequenced expressed TCRB transcripts. Assay: immunoSEQ multiplex PCR; the TCRdb copy retains only in-frame clones and omits some. The table lists under 800,000 clones, about a sixth of them singletons, with approximately 0.093% in the top ten. Germline CDR1 DFQATT, CDR2 SNEGSKA (reference sequence). Trimming left V 7 bases short and J 8 bases short, with 11 bases between. The CDR3 totals 11 residues. These data come from a study of beta chain features in type 1 diabetes.

The specimen was naive CD4+ T cells from blood. This TCR came from a man younger than 35 in good health. The V and J genes are TRBV20-1 and TRBJ1-4; the D is unclear. CDR3 protein: CSGRKGEKLFF. CDR3 DNA: TGCAGTGGTCGGAAAGGGGAAAAACTGTTTTTT.